What follows are 24 T cell receptor beta chains derived from one specimen sequenced in a study of cytomegalovirus exposure and HLA in healthy donors. Researchers ran the PCR with 60 Vbeta and 13 Jbeta primers. Sequencing was performed with immunoSEQ multiplex PCR; in TCRdb, only in-frame clones are kept and a portion is missing. The sample holds about 130,000 clones, 74% seen once. The source material was PBMCs. The receptors derive from a woman aged 50 to 65 in good health and CMV-seropositive.

The V gene is TRBV7-6, the J gene TRBJ1-2; weak D call: TRBD1 (6 bases). The germline V and J ends were trimmed by 2 bases and 5 bases, with 24 bases remaining between them. Looked up from germline, CDR1 is SGHVS and CDR2 is FNYEAQ. The CDR3 totals 18 residues. The CDR3: CASSLRQGGVDGSYGYTF. CDR3 DNA sequence: TGTGCCAGCAGCTTAAGGCAAGGGGGAGTGGACGGTTCTTATGGCTACACCTTC.

This sequence joins TRBV9 and TRBJ2-2, with D possibly TRBD1 on 6 matching bases. Germline V gives CDR1 SGDLS, CDR2 YYNGEE. V was cut by 7 bases and J by 7 bases, with 14 bases left in between. This CDR3 spans 13 amino acids. The CDR3 region has the DNA TGTGCCAGCCAGGGGCAAGTTGGCGGGGAGCTGTTTTTT. It codes for CASQGQVGGELFF.

The chain joins TRBV19 to TRBJ2-7; 7 bases are a match to TRBD1. The CDR3 has 14 residues. Germline CDR1 is LNHDA and CDR2 is SQIVND (reference sequence). V was pared by 3 bases and J by 3 bases, with 5 bases of the junction left unmatched. As DNA, the CDR3 is TGTGCCAGTAGTATTCGTCCAGGGGGCTACGAGCAGTACTTC. Protein: CASSIRPGGYEQYF.

The rearrangement uses TRBV7-9 and TRBJ1-6; 7 nucleotides line up with TRBD1. The CDR3 contains 14 residues. Per germline, CDR1 SEHNR and CDR2 FQNEAQ (reference sequence). J was trimmed by 6 bases and V by 5 bases; bases with no gene match: 4. In DNA form, the CDR3 reads TGTGCCAGCAGCCGGGGACAGAGTAATTCACCCCTCCACTTT. Its translation is CASSRGQSNSPLHF.

This clone was seen once. The chain carries TRBV7-9 and TRBJ1-1, with a weak D call TRBD1 (5 bases). This CDR3 has 15 residues. Germline V lookup: CDR1 SEHNR, CDR2 FQNEAQ (reference sequence). Trimming cost V 11 bases and J 0 bases, with 19 bases left between them. The CDR3, as DNA: TGTGCCTATAAAACAGGTCGGGAGCTGAACACTGAAGCTTTCTTT. Translation: CAYKTGRELNTEAFF.

The rearrangement joins TRBV18 to TRBJ1-1; tentatively, D is TRBD1 (5 bases). The CDR3 sequence is 13 residues long. Trimming pared 4 bases from V and 5 bases from J, leaving 11 bases between. CDR1 KGHSH and CDR2 LQKENI come from the germline V gene. The CDR3 region has the DNA TGTGCCAGCTCACTCCAGGGTCAGACTGAAGCTTTCTTT. Translated, it gives CASSLQGQTEAFF.

This clone was detected only once. The rearrangement uses TRBV19 and TRBJ1-2; 7 nucleotides line up with TRBD1. Trimming took 5 bases from V and 7 from J; bases not matched to a gene: 4. Germline loops: CDR1 LNHDA, CDR2 SQIVND (reference sequence). This CDR3 is built from 12 residues. CDR3 nucleotide sequence: TGTGCCAGTAGTGTCAGGGGGATTGGCTACACCTTC. The encoded protein is CASSVRGIGYTF. Variable domain in full (rest from reference TRBV19 and TRBJ1-2): DGGITQSPKYLFRKEGQNVTLSCEQNLNHDAMYWYRQDPGQGLRLIYYSQIVNDFQKGDIAEGYSVSREKKESFPLTVTSAQKNPTAFYLCASSVRGIGYTFGSGTRLTVV.

This sequence joins TRBV11-2 and TRBJ1-6; D not certain. The CDR3 sequence is 12 residues long. The ends were cut back, 3 bases at V and 7 bases at J, with 4 bases in the middle. Germline CDR1 SGHAT, CDR2 FQNNGV. CDR3 in DNA: TGTGCCAGCAGCTTCGGGAATTCACCCCTCCACTTT. Translating it yields CASSFGNSPLHF. The full variable domain, rest sourced from reference TRBV11-2 and TRBJ1-6, is EAGVAQSPRYKIIEKRQSVAFWCNPISGHATLYWYQQILGQGPKLLIQFQNNGVVDDSQLPKDRFSAERLKGVDSTLKIQPAKLEDSAVYLCASSFGNSPLHFGNGTRLTVT.

This chain uses TRBV4-1 with TRBJ2-5, with TRBD2 identical over 9 bases. V was pared by 6 bases and J by 2 bases, with 10 bases of the junction left unmatched. The CDR3 runs 16 residues. Germline CDR1 and CDR2: MGHRA and YSYEKL. The CDR3 sequence: CASRRTVAGEQETQYF. The CDR3 coding sequence is TGCGCCAGCAGACGAACCGTAGCGGGGGAACAAGAGACCCAGTACTTC.

This clone was observed at least ten times. The chain couples TRBV2 to TRBJ2-1; D remains unclear. Trimming took 3 bases from V and 11 from J, leaving 14 bases between them. The CDR3 runs to 13 residues. CDR1 and CDR2 (germline): SNHLY, FYNNEI. The CDR3 nucleotides are TGTGCCAGCAGTGACACTATGCAGACCCAGCAGTTCTTC. It specifies CASSDTMQTQQFF. The whole variable domain, remainder taken from reference TRBV2 and TRBJ2-1, is EPEVTQTPSHQVTQMGQEVILRCVPISNHLYFYWYRQILGQKVEFLVSFYNNEISEKSEIFDDQFSVERPDGSNFTLKIRSTKLEDSAMYFCASSDTMQTQQFFGPGTRLTVL.

This chain connects TRBV7-2 to TRBJ1-5; weak D call: TRBD1 (5 bases). Trimming took 5 bases from V and 3 from J, leaving 17 bases between them. Germline V lookup: CDR1 SGHTA, CDR2 FQGNSA. The CDR3 is 16 amino acids. CDR3 coding DNA: TGTGCCAGCAGCCCTTATGGGGGGTCAGTCAATCAGCCCCAGCATTTT. Its protein product is CASSPYGGSVNQPQHF.

This rearrangement joins TRBV11-3 to TRBJ2-5; a possible D gene is TRBD2 (6 bases). Germline V gene sequence: CDR1 SGHNT, CDR2 YENEEA. The V end was cut by 5 bases, the J end by 9 bases, with 16 bases between. The CDR3 is 13 residues long. The CDR3 loop is CASSPGLYEAQYF. The CDR3 nucleotides read TGTGCCAGCAGCCCGGGACTCTACGAGGCCCAGTACTTC.

The genes are TRBV7-8 and TRBJ2-2; 9 nucleotides line up with TRBD2. CDR3 length: 15 amino acids. Germline V lookup: CDR1 SGHVS, CDR2 FQNEAQ. The V and J ends lost 5 bases and 7 bases, in that order; junction bases with no gene match: 8. The CDR3 DNA is TGTGCCAGCAGCCCGCGGGGGGGCTTTGGCGGGGAGCTGTTTTTT. Encoded protein: CASSPRGGFGGELFF.

The chain is built from TRBV28 and TRBJ2-7, with TRBD1 as a possible D gene (6 bases). The V gene lost 3 bases and the J gene lost 6 bases, with 24 bases spanning the gap. The CDR3 is 17 residues long. Germline values: CDR1 MDHEN, CDR2 SYDVKM. DNA for the CDR3: TGTGCCAGCAGTTTGACGGCTGGTTGGGGGCGAGTTCTCGAGCAGTACTTC. Amino acids: CASSLTAGWGRVLEQYF.

The chain combines TRBV19 with TRBJ1-4; 9 bases are shared with TRBD1. Germline lookup yields CDR1 LNHDA and CDR2 SQIVND (reference sequence). After removal of 5 bases from V and 6 bases from J, the junction contained 10 bases not matched to a gene. The CDR3 sequence is 16 residues long. The CDR3 bases are TGTGCCAGTAGTCCTACCCTGACAGGGGGGGATGAAAAACTGTTTTTT. Amino acids: CASSPTLTGGDEKLFF.

V is TRBV10-2 and J is TRBJ1-2; no firm D call. The CDR3 length is 17 residues. In germline, CDR1 is WSHSY, CDR2 SAAADI. V lost 6 bases and J 6 bases, leaving 26 bases between the germline ends. CDR3 DNA sequence: TGCGCCAGCAGCGACGGGAGGTTGGGTGGTAACTATGATGGCTACACCTTC. As protein: CASSDGRLGGNYDGYTF.

There are a few counts of this clone. The V call is TRBV7-2, the J call TRBJ2-1, with D possibly being TRBD2 (5 bases). V was shortened by 6 bases and J by 6 bases, with 12 bases between the two germline ends. Germline V CDR1 and CDR2: SGHTA, FQGNSA. The CDR3 contains 13 residues. The CDR3 nucleotides are TGTGCCAGCAGTCGGGGTGGGGTCAATGAGCAGTTCTTC. Amino acids: CASSRGGVNEQFF.

This clone has only one observation. The chain recombines TRBV9 with TRBJ2-1, with a tentative D call TRBD2 (6 bases). Looked up from germline, CDR1 is SGDLS and CDR2 is YYNGEE. V shed 3 bases and J shed 0 bases, with 13 bases lying between them. This CDR3 contains 16 residues. CDR3 region: CASSGSSSVSYNEQFF. The DNA for the CDR3 is TGTGCCAGCAGCGGATCCTCTAGCGTCTCCTACAATGAGCAGTTCTTC.

This clone has a single count. The V gene is TRBV11-2, the J gene TRBJ2-7, with 8 bases matching TRBD1. This CDR3 is built from 15 residues. J lost 2 bases, V lost 1 base, and 4 bases had no gene match. The germline CDR1 and CDR2 sequences are SGHAT and FQNNGV. This CDR3 reads CASSLGAGGTYEQYF. The CDR3 DNA follows: TGTGCCAGCAGCTTAGGGGCAGGGGGCACCTACGAGCAGTACTTC.

The chain links TRBV9 to TRBJ1-5; tentatively, D is TRBD1 (5 bases). From germline, CDR1 is SGDLS and CDR2 YYNGEE. V was cut by 4 bases and J by 0 bases, with 20 bases left in between. CDR3 length equals 18 residues. The CDR3: CASSPRAGPIVSNQPQHF. Here the CDR3 DNA reads TGTGCCAGCAGCCCCCGGGCGGGGCCAATCGTTAGCAATCAGCCCCAGCATTTT.

V is TRBV7-2 and J is TRBJ1-6, with 7 positions matching TRBD1. The CDR3 has 16 residues. V was clipped by 6 bases and J by 0 bases; unmatched bases: 5. Germline V gene data show CDR1 as SGHTA and CDR2 as FQGNSA. DNA of the CDR3: TGTGCCAGCAGACTTACAGGGGACTCCTATAATTCACCCCTCCACTTT. It encodes CASRLTGDSYNSPLHF. The whole variable domain, filled in from reference TRBV7-2 and TRBJ1-6, reads GAGVSQSPSNKVTEKGKDVELRCDPISGHTALYWYRQSLGQGLEFLIYFQGNSAPDKSGLPSDRFSAERTGGSVSTLTIQRTQQEDSAVYLCASRLTGDSYNSPLHFGNGTRLTVT.

This clone came up once. The chain recombines TRBV27 with TRBJ1-2, with 8 bases matching TRBD1. The V and J ends lost 4 bases and 4 bases, in that order; junction bases with no gene match: 8. The germline V gene encodes CDR1 MNHEY and CDR2 SMNVEV (reference sequence). The length of the CDR3 is 15 residues. The CDR3 loop reads CASSSTRGPRYGYTF. As DNA, the CDR3 is TGTGCCAGCAGTTCAACCAGGGGGCCCCGCTATGGCTACACCTTC.

The chain employs TRBV18 and TRBJ2-1, with 7 bases identical to TRBD1. From germline, CDR1 is KGHSH and CDR2 LQKENI. The CDR3 consists of 14 residues. The ends lost 8 bases at V and 6 bases at J; junction bases unmatched: 10. CDR3 sequence: CASTVDRPGNEQFF. CDR3 nucleotides: TGTGCCAGCACTGTGGACAGGCCGGGCAATGAGCAGTTCTTC.

V and J are TRBV19 and TRBJ1-1; no reliable D call. The CDR3 is made up of 17 amino acids. V dropped 8 bases and J dropped 8 bases, with 30 bases sitting between them. CDR1 is LNHDA and CDR2 is SQIVND in the germline V gene (reference sequence). The CDR3: CASLTPRRGQPIGEAFF. DNA for the CDR3: TGTGCCAGTCTTACCCCCAGGCGCGGGCAGCCGATCGGCGAAGCTTTCTTT.